This T cell receptor (beta chain) originates from a study of OX40 agonist ivuxolimab in advanced cancers. Study-level information: Partial responses were seen in three patients, one with hepatocellular carcinoma and two with cutaneous melanoma.

Points on this clone: Its antigen is not known.

Overall study results and limits: With doses of 0.1-3.0 mg/kg, partial responders showed among the lowest clonal expansion. Both CD4+ and CD8+ T cell populations in blood had undergone clonal expansion by week 6 at 0.1 to 3.0 mg/kg. The study found that CD8+ T cells averaged more expanded clones than CD4+.

The V gene end was trimmed by 10 bases and the J gene end by 5 bases; junction bases not matched to a gene: 10. CDR1 and CDR2 from the germline V gene are MNHNY and SVGAGI (reference sequence). The CDR3 runs 14 residues. Produced via immunoSEQ multiplex PCR; TCRdb's table is partial and in-frame only. Of approximately 66,000 clones in the sample, approximately 90% were seen once. The source material was CD4+ or CD8+ T cells sorted from blood, sampled in a trial of the OX40 agonist ivuxolimab. The chain has TRBV6-6 and TRBJ2-2, with TRBD2 matching over 7 bases. This receptor was obtained from an adult with an advanced solid tumor such as melanoma, head and neck, liver or kidney cancer. DNA for the CDR3: TGTGCCACCAGATCGGGGGGAGGGACCGGGGAGCTGTTTTTT. It is translated as CATRSGGGTGELFF.